This note documents a single TCR beta chain sequence. Its antigen is not yet known. No quality values exist for individual bases; no much larger clone is one base distant. This entry is derived from a study of blood T cell repertoires in COVID-19 (TCRdb year 2020). Broadly, across the study: Samples from collaborators originated in the United States, Italy and Spain and spanned both the acute and convalescent phases of COVID-19. A freely available public database, intended as a resource for researchers studying the immune response to SARS-CoV-2, is where the repertoires were released. Where HLA class I and class II types were available, the types were taken from metadata supplied by the sample provider, not from assay-based typing. The samples were drawn from the first 160 participants of the ongoing ImmuneRACE study and from some 1,300 subjects provided by 6 global collaborators. The prospective study material was composed of cDNA or gDNA derived from T cells, B-cell-depleted T cells, or PBMCs. A de-identified subject ID, COVID-19 status, age in years and sex were almost always included in the sample metadata. Subjects who had been exposed to COVID-19, were actively infected with it, or had recovered from it provided the deeply sampled blood TCRbeta repertoires that made up the dataset. General findings and caveats noted by the study authors: The quantity of clinical and demographic metadata differed by source and by participant and was supplied without curation.

One collaborating source in Seattle enrolled patients during active infection and followed them longitudinally through the course of disease. Collaborating institutions collected whole blood in K2EDTA tubes following their own protocols. Collaborator samples were shipped for TCRbeta analysis as frozen whole blood, isolated PBMCs, or DNA extracted from either sample type. The immunoSEQ Assay, a bias-controlled multiplex PCR, was used to amplify TCRbeta CDR3 regions from genomic DNA. In the authors' own workflow: Nucleated cell counts per sample were estimated from amplification of reference gene primers within the assay. Sequence reads were collapsed and filtered to measure the absolute abundance of every unique TCRbeta CDR3 rearrangement. Productive Simpson clonality was computed per sample as the square root of Simpson's diversity index over productive rearrangements. The source is immuneACCESS, and TCRdb retained only in-frame sequences with V and J called. Part of the clones is not carried over; for the studies checked, unresolved V genes explain less than half of this, and the remainder is unexplained. V, J and clone size are taken as reported in that table, and D and trimming were inferred from the DNA itself. Counted in this sample were 100,000 or so clones; roughly nine tenths of them appeared once. Of the sample, more than 4.5% falls within the top ten clones.

The CDR3 goes from the cysteine to the phenylalanine over 15 residues. Solely the CDR3 DNA is kept, with 45 bases framed from the first base. Taken from the germline V gene, the CDR1 and CDR2 loops are MNHEY and SVGEGT. V is shortened by 4 bases, J by 0 bases, and the region joining them spans 12 bases. The receptor was derived from a woman in her forties or fifties with COVID-19, enrolled during active disease. The sequenced sample consisted of peripheral blood. The rearrangement joined TRBV6-2 or TRBV6-3 to TRBJ1-1, with no confidently assigned D gene. The CDR3 region has the sequence CASSSRRPMNTEAFF. The bases are TGTGCCAGCAGTTCGAGGCGGCCCATGAACACTGAAGCTTTCTTT.